One T cell receptor (beta chain) is described in this entry. Its antigen is unidentified. The data stem from a study of beta chain features in type 1 diabetes. Turning to the study itself: Sorted cells examined across all samples numbered some 98 million. Findings and caveats of the study: Naive, central memory and Treg TCRB repertoires appeared more alike in patients than in healthy donors. A possible short-template PCR bias applies equally to patients and controls. Whether TCRB rearrangement is influenced by HLA type went unresolved here. Moderate yet significant TCRB CDR3 shortening was seen in Type 1 diabetes patients in all four CD4+ subsets.

V lost 6 bases to trimming and J lost 2 bases; unmatched junction nucleotides: 7. Per the germline V gene, CDR1 is MNHEY and CDR2 is SVGAGI. This CDR3 spans 15 amino acids. Expressed TCRB transcripts were sequenced after all isolated RNA was converted to cDNA. The protocol was immunoSEQ multiplex PCR, while the TCRdb copy is restricted to in-frame clones and leaves out a portion. The table shows 95,000 to 150,000 clones, with 17% occurring only once. The receptor comes from a man aged 18 to 30 with type 1 diabetes. Sample: central memory CD4+ T cells from blood. V usage is TRBV6-5 and J usage is TRBJ2-5, with 9 bases that match TRBD2. This CDR3 is CASSLTSGSQETQYF. DNA of the CDR3: TGTGCCAGCAGCCTAACTAGCGGGTCACAAGAGACCCAGTACTTC.